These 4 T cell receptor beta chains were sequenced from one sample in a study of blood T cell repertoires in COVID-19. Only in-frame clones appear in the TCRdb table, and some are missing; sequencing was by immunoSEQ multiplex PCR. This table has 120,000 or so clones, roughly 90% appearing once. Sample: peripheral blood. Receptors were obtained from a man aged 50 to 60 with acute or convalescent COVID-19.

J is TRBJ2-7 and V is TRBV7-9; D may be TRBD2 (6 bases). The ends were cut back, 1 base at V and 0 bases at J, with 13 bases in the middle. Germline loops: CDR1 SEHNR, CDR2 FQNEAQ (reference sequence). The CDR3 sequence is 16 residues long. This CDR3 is CASSLGGARSSYEQYF. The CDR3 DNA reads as TGTGCCAGCAGCTTAGGCGGGGCCAGGAGCTCCTACGAGCAGTACTTC.

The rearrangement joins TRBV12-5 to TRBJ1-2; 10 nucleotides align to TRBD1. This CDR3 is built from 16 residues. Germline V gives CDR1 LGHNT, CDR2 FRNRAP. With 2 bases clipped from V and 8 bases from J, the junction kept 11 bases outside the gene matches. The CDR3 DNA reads TGTGCTAGTGGTTTGATGGTGACAGGGGGCGCGGAAGGCTACACCTTC. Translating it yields CASGLMVTGGAEGYTF.

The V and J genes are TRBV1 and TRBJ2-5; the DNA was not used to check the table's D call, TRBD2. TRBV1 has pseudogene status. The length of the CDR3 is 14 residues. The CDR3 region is CTSSSGKDQETQYF. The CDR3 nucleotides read TGCACCAGCAGTTCCGGGAAAGACCAAGAGACCCAGTACTTC.

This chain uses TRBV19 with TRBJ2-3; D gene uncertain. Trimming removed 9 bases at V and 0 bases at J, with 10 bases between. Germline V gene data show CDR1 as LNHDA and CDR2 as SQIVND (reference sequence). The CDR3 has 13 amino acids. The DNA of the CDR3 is TGTGCCAGCGCGCCTTCGAGCACAGATACGCAGTATTTT. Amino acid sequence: CASAPSSTDTQYF.